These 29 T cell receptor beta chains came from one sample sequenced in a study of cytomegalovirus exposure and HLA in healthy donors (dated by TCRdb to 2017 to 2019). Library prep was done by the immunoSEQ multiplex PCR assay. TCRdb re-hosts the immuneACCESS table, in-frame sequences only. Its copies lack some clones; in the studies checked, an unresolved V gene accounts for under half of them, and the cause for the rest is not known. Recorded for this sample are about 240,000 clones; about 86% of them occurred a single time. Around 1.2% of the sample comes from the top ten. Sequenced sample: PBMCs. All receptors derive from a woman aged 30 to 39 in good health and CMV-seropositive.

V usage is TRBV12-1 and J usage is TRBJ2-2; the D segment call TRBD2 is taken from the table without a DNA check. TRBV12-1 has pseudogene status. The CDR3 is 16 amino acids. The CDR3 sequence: CASSLLAGGPPGELFF. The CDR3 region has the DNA TGTGCCAGCAGCTTACTAGCGGGAGGGCCCCCCGGGGAGCTGTTTTTT.

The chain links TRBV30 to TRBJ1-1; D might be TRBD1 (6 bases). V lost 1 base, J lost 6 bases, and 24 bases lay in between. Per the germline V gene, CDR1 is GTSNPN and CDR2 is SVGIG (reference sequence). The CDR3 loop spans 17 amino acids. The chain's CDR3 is CAWSDPPSWGPLPEAFF. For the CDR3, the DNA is TGTGCCTGGAGTGACCCCCCCAGTTGGGGGCCCCTCCCTGAAGCTTTCTTT.

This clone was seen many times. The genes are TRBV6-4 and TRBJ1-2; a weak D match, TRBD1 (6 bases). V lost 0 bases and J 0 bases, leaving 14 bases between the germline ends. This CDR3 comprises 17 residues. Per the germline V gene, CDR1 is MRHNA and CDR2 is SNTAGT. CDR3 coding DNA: TGTGCCAGCAGTGACTCTCCGGACAGTGCCTCTAACTATGGCTACACCTTC. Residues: CASSDSPDSASNYGYTF.

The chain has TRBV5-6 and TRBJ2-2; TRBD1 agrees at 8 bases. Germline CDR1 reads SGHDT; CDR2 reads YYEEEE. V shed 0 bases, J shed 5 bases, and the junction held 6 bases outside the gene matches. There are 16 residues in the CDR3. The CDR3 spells CASSLAGQGATGELFF. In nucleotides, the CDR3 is TGTGCCAGCAGCTTGGCGGGTCAGGGGGCAACCGGGGAGCTGTTTTTT.

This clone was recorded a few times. CDR3 in amino acids: CASSDLGGGSTDTQYF. DNA of the CDR3: TGTGCCAGCAGTGACCTCGGGGGGGGGAGCACAGATACGCAGTATTTT. The chain has TRBV6-4 and TRBJ2-3; TRBD2 aligns across 8 bases. Germline CDR1 reads MRHNA; CDR2 reads SNTAGT. The CDR3 spans 16 residues. V dropped 2 bases and J dropped 0; count of bases not matched to a gene: 4.

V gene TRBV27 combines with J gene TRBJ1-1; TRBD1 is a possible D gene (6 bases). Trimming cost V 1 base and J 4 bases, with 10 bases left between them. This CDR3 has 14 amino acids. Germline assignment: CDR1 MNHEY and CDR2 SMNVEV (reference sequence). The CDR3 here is CASSLWGQSTEAFF. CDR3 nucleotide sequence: TGTGCCAGCAGTTTATGGGGGCAGAGCACTGAAGCTTTCTTT.

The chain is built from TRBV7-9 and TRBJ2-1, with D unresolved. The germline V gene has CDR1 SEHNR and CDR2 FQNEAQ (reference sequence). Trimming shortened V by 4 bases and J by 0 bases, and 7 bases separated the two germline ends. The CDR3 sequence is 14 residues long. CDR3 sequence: CASSSGSSYNEQFF. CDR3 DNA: TGTGCCAGCAGCTCGGGTAGCTCCTACAATGAGCAGTTCTTC.

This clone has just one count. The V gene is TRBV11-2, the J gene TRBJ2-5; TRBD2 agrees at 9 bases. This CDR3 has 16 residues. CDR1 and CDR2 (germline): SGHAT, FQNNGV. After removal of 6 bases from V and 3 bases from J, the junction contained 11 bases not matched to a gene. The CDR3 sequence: CASRPKVAGVEETQYF. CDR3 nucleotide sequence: TGTGCCAGCAGACCTAAAGTAGCGGGAGTTGAAGAGACCCAGTACTTC.

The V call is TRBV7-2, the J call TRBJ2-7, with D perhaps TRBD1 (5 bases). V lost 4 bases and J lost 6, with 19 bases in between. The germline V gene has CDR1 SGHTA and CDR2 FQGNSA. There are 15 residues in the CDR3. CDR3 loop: CASSSLNQRRGEQYF. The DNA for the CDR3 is TGTGCCAGCAGCTCCCTGAACCAGCGTAGGGGCGAGCAGTACTTC.

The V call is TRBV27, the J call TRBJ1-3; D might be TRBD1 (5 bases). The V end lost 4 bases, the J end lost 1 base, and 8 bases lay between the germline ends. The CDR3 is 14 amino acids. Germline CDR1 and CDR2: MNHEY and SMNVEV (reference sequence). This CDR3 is CASSSGISGNTIYF. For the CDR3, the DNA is TGTGCCAGCAGTTCAGGGATATCTGGAAACACCATATATTTT.

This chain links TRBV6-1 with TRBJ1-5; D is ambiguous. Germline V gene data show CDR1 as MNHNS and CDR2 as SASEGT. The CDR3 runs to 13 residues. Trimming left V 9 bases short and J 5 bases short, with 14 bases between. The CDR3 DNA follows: TGTGCCAGTAAGGAGGGCGGAGATCAGCCCCAGCATTTT. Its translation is CASKEGGDQPQHF.

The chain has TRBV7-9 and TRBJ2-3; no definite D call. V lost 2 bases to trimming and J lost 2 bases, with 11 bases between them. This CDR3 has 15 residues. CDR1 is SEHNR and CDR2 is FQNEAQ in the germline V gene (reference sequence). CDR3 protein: CASSLLAEYTDTQYF. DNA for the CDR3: TGTGCCAGCAGCTTACTGGCGGAGTACACAGATACGCAGTATTTT.

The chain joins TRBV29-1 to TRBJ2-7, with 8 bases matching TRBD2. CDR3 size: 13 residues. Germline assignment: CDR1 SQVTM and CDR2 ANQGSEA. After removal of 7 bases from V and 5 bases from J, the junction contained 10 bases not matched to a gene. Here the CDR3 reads CSGRGGEKDEQYF. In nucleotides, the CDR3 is TGCAGCGGCCGGGGGGGAGAGAAAGACGAGCAGTACTTC.

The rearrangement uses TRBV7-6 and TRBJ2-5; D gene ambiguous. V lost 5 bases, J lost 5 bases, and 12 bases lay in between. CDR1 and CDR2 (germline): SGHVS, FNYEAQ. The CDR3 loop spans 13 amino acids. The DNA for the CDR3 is TGTGCCAGCAGCAGCTATACTCCCGAGACCCAGTACTTC. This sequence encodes CASSSYTPETQYF.

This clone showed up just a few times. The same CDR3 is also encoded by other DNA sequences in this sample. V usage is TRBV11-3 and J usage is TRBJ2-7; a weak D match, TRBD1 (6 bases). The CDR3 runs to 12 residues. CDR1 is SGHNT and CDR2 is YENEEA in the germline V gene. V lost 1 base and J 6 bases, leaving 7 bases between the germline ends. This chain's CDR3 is CASSLVGGEQYF. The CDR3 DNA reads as TGTGCCAGCAGCTTAGTAGGGGGCGAGCAGTACTTC.

CDR3 residues: CASSQTGWTEAFF. CDR3 bases: TGTGCCAGCAGCCAGACAGGGTGGACTGAAGCTTTCTTT. The chain carries TRBV7-6 and TRBJ1-1, with 7 bases identical to TRBD1. V shed 5 bases and J 5 bases; nucleotides not matched to a gene: 5. Germline-derived CDR1 and CDR2 are SGHVS and FNYEAQ. This CDR3 is built from 13 residues.

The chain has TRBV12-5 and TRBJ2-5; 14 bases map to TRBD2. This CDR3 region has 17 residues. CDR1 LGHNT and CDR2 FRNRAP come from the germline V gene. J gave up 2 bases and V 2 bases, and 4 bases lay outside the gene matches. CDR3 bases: TGTGCTAGTGGTTTGACGACTAGCGGGAGGGTTCAAGAGACCCAGTACTTC. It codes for CASGLTTSGRVQETQYF.

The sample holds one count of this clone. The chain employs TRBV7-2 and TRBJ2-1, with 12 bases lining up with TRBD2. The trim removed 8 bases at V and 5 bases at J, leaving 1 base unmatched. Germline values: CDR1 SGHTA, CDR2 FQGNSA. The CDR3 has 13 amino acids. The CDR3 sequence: CASGLAGNNEQFF. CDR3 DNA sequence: TGTGCCAGCGGACTAGCGGGGAACAATGAGCAGTTCTTC.

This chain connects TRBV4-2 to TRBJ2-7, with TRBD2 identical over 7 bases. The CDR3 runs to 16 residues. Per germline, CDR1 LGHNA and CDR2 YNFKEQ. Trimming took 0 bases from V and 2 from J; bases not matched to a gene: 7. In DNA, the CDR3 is TGTGCCAGCAGCCAAGAGGTCGAGACTAGCCCCTACGAGCAGTACTTC. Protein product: CASSQEVETSPYEQYF.

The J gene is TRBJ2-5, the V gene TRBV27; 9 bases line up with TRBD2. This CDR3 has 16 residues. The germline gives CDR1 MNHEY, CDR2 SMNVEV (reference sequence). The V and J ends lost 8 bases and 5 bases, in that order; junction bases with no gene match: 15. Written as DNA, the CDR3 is TGTGCCAGCTCCATCGGACCGGGACTAGCCCGGGAGACCCAGTACTTC. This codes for CASSIGPGLARETQYF.

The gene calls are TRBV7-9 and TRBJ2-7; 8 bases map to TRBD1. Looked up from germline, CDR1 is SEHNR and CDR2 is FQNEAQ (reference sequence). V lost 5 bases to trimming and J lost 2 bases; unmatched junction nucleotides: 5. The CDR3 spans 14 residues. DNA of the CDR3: TGTGCCAGCAGCGCGGACAGGGACCCCTACGAGCAGTACTTC. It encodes CASSADRDPYEQYF.

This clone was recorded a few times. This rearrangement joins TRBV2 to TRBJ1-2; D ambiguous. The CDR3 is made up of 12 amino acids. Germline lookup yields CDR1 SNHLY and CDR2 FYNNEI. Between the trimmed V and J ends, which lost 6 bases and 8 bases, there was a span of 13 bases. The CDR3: CASRLTGVGYTF. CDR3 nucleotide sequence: TGTGCCAGCAGGCTCACGGGAGTCGGCTACACCTTC.

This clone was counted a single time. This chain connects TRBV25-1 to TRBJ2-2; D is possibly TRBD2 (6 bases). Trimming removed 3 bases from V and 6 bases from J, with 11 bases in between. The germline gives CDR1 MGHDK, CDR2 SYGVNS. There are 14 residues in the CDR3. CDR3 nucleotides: TGTGCCAGCAGTGAGAACGGGGGTGCCGGGGAGCTGTTTTTT. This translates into CASSENGGAGELFF. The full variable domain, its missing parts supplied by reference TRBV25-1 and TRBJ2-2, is EADIYQTPRYLVIGTGKKITLECSQTMGHDKMYWYQQDPGMELHLIHYSYGVNSTEKGDLSSESTVSRIRTEHFPLTLESARPSHTSQYLCASSENGGAGELFFGEGSRLTVL.

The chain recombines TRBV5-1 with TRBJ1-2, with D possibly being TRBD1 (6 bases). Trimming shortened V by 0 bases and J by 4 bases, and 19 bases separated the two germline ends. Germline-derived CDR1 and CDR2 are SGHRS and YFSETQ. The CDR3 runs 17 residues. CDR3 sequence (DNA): TGCGCCAGCAGCTTGGAATTGGCAGGGGTGGGTCCCTATGGCTACACCTTC. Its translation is CASSLELAGVGPYGYTF.

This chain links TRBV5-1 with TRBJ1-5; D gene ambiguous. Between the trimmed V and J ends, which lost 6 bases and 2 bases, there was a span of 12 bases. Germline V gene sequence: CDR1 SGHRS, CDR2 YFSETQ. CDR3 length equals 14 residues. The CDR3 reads CASKLELGNQPQHF. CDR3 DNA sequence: TGCGCCAGCAAATTGGAGTTGGGCAATCAGCCCCAGCATTTT.

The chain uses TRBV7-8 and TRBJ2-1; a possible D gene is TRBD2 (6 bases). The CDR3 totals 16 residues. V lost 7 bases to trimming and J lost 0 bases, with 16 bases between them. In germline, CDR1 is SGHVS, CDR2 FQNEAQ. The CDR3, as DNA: TGTGCCAGCACCCATGAGCGGGCCCCCTCCTACAATGAGCAGTTCTTC. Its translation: CASTHERAPSYNEQFF. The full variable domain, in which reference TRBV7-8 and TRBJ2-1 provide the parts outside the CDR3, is GAGVSQSPRYKVAKRGQDVALRCDPISGHVSLFWYQQALGQGPEFLTYFQNEAQLDKSGLPSDRFFAERPEGSVSTLKIQRTQQEDSAVYLCASTHERAPSYNEQFFGPGTRLTVL.

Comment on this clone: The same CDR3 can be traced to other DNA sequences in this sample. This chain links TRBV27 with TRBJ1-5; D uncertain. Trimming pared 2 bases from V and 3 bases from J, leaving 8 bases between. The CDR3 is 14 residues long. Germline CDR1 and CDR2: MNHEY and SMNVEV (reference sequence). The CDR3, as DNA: TGTGCCAGCAGTTTAAGCAGGTCCAATCAGCCCCAGCATTTT. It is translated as CASSLSRSNQPQHF.

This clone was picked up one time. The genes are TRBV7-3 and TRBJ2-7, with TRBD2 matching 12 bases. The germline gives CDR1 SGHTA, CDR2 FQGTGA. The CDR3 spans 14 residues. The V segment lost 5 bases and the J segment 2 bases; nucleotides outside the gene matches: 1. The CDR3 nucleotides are TGTGCCAGCAGCCTAGCGGGAGGGACCTACGAGCAGTACTTC. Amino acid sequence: CASSLAGGTYEQYF.

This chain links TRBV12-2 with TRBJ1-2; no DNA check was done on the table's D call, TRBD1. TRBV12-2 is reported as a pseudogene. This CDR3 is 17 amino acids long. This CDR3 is CASRNRGRRDQMSGYTF. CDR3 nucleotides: TGTGCAAGTCGGAATAGGGGGAGAAGGGACCAGATGTCGGGCTACACCTTC.